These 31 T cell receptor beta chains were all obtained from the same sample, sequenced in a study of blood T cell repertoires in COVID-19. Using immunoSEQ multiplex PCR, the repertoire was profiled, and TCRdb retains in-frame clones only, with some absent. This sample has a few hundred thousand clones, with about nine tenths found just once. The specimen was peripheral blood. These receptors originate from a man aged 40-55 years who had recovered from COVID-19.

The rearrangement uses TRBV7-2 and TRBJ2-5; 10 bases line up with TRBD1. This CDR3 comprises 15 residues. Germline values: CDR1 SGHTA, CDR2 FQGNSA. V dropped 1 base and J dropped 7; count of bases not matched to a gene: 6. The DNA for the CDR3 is TGTGCCAGCAGCTTAGTGGGACAGGGGATGGGGACCCAGTACTTC. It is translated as CASSLVGQGMGTQYF. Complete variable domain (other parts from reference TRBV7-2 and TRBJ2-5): GAGVSQSPSNKVTEKGKDVELRCDPISGHTALYWYRQSLGQGLEFLIYFQGNSAPDKSGLPSDRFSAERTGGSVSTLTIQRTQQEDSAVYLCASSLVGQGMGTQYFGPGTRLLVL.

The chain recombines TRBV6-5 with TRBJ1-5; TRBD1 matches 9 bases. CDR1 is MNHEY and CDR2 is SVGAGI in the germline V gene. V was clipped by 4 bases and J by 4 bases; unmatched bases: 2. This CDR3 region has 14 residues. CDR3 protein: CASSFDRGNQPQHF. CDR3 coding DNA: TGTGCCAGCAGTTTCGACAGGGGGAATCAGCCCCAGCATTTT.

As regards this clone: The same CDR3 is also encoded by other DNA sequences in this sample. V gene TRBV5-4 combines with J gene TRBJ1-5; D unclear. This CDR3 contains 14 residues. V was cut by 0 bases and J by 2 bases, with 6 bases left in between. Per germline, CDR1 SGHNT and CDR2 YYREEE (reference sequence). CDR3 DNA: TGTGCCAGCAGCTTGGATCCGGGCAATCAGCCCCAGCATTTT. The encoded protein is CASSLDPGNQPQHF.

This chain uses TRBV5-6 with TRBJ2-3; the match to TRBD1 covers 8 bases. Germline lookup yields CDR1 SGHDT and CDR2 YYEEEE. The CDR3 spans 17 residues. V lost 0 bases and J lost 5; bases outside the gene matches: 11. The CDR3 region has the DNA TGTGCCAGCAGCTTGGATAGGGGCAGGGGGCAAGGAGATACGCAGTATTTT. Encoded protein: CASSLDRGRGQGDTQYF.

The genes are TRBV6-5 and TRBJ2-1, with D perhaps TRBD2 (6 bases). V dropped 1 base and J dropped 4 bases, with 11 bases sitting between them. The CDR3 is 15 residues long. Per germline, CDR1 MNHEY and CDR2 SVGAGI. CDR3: CASSYWRAAYNEQFF. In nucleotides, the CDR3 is TGTGCCAGCAGTTACTGGAGGGCCGCGTACAATGAGCAGTTCTTC.

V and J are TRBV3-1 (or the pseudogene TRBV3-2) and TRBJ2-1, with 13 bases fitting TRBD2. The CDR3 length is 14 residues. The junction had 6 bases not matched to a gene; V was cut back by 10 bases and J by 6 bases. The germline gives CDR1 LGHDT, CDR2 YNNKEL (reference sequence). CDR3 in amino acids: CATRLAGGINEQFF. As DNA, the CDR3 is TGTGCCACCCGACTAGCGGGAGGTATCAATGAGCAGTTCTTC.

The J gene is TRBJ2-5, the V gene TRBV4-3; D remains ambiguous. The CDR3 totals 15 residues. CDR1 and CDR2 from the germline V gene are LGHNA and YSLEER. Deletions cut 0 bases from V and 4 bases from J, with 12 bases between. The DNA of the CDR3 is TGCGCCAGCAGCCAAGATCACCCGACGGGAGAGACCCAGTACTTC. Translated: CASSQDHPTGETQYF.

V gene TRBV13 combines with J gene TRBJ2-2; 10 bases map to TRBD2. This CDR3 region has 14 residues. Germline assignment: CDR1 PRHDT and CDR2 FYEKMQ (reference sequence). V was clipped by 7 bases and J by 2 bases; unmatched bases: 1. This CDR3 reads CASKRGGNTGELFF. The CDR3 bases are TGTGCCAGCAAGCGGGGGGGCAACACCGGGGAGCTGTTTTTT.

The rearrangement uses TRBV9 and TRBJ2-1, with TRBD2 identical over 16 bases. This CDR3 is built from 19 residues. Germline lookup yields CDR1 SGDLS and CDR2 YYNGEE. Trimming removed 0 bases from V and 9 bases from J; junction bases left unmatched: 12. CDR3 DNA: TGTGCCAGCAGCGTAGAGGGACTAGCGGGGGGGCTAGGTAGGAGTGAGCAGTTCTTC. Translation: CASSVEGLAGGLGRSEQFF.

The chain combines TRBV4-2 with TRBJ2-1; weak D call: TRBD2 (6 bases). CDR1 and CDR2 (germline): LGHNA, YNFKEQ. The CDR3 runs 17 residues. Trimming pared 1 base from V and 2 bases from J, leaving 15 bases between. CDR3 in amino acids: CASSQAEGGDAYNEQFF. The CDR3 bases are TGTGCCAGCAGCCAAGCGGAAGGCGGGGACGCCTACAATGAGCAGTTCTTC.

In DNA, the CDR3 is TGTGCCACCAACCCTAGCGGCTCCTACAATGAGCAGTTCTTC. It encodes CATNPSGSYNEQFF. The J gene is TRBJ2-1, the V gene TRBV6-2 or TRBV6-3; the match to TRBD2 covers 7 bases. Germline values: CDR1 MNHEY, CDR2 SVGEGT. This CDR3 spans 14 amino acids. The V and J ends lost 10 bases and 0 bases, in that order; junction bases with no gene match: 6.

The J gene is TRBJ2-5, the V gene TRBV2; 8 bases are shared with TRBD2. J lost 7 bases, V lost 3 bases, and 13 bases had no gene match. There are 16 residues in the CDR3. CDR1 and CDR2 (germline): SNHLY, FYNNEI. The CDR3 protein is CASSDTASGPRRTQYF. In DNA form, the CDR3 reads TGTGCCAGCAGTGACACGGCTAGCGGGCCCCGGAGGACCCAGTACTTC.

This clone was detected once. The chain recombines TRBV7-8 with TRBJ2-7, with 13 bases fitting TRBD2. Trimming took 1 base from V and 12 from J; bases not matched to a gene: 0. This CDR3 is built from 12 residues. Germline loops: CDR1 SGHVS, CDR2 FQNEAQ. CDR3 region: CASSLGTSGGYF. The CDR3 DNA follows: TGTGCCAGCAGCTTAGGGACTAGCGGGGGGTACTTC.

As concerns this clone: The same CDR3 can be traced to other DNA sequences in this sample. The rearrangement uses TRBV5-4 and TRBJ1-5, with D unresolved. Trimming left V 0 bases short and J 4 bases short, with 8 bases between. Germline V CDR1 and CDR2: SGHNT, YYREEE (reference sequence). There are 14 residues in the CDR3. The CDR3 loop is CASSLDPGNQPQHF. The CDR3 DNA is TGTGCCAGCAGCTTGGACCCCGGGAATCAGCCCCAGCATTTT.

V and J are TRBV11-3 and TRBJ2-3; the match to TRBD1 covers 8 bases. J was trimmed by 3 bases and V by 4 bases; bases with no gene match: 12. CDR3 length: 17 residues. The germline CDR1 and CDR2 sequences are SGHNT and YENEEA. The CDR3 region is CASSSSTGQGFTDTQYF. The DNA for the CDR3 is TGTGCCAGCAGCTCATCGACAGGACAGGGTTTTACAGATACGCAGTATTTT.

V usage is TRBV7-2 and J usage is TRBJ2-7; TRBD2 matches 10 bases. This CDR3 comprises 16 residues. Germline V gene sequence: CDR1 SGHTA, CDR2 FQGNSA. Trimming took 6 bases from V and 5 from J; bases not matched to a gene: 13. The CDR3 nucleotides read TGTGCCAGCAGTCCCGATCTTAGCGGGAGGCTCAACGAGCAGTACTTC. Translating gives CASSPDLSGRLNEQYF.

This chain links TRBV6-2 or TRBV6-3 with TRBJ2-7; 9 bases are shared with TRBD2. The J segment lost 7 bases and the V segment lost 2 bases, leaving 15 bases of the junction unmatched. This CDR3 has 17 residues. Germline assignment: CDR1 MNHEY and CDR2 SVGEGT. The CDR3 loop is CASSYPGLARSQGEQYF. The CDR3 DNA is TGTGCCAGCAGTTACCCCGGACTAGCGAGAAGCCAGGGTGAGCAGTACTTC.

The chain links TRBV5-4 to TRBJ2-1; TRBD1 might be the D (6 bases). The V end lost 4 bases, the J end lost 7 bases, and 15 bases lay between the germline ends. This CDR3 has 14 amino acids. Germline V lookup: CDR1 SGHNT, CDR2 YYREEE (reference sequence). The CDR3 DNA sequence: TGTGCCAGCAGCGCTGCGGACAGAGGGAATGAGCAGTTCTTC. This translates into CASSAADRGNEQFF.

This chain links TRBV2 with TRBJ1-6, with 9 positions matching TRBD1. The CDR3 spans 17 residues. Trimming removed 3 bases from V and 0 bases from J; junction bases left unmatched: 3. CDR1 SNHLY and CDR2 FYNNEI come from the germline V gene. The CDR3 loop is CASSDDRGSSYNSPLHF. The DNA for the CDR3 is TGTGCCAGCAGTGACGACAGGGGGAGCTCCTATAATTCACCCCTCCACTTT.

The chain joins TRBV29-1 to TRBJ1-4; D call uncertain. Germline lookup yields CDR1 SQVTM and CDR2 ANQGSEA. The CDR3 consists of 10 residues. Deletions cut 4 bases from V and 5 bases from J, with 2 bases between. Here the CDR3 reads CSVANEKLFF. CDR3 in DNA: TGCAGCGTTGCGAATGAAAAACTGTTTTTT.

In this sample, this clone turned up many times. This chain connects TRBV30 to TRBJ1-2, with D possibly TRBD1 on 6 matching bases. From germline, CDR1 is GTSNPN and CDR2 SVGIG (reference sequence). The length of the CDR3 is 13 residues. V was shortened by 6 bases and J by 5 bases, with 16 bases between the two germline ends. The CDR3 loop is CACLSGGAYGYTF. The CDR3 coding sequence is TGTGCCTGTCTATCGGGGGGCGCGTATGGCTACACCTTC.

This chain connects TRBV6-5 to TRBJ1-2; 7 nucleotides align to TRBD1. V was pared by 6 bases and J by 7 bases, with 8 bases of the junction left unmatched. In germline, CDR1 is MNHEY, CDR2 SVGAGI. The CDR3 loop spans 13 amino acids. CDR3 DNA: TGTGCCAGCAGCGCTGGGACAGTTGGTGGCTACACCTTC. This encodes CASSAGTVGGYTF.

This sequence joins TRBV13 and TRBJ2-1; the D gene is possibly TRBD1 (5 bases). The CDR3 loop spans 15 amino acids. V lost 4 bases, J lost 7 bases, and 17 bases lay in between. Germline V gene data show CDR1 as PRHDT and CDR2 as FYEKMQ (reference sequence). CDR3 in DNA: TGTGCCAGCAGCTCCAAAGACAGTTTTAGAAATGAGCAGTTCTTC. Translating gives CASSSKDSFRNEQFF.

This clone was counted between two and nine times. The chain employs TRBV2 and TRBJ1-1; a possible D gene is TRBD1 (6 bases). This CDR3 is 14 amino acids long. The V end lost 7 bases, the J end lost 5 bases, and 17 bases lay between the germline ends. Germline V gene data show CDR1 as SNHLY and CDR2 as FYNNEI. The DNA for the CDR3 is TGTGCCAGCATGACGACAGGATTAGGGACTGAAGCTTTCTTT. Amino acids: CASMTTGLGTEAFF.

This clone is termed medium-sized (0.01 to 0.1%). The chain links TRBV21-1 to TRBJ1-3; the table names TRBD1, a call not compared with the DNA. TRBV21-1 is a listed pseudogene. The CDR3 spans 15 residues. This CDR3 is CASSHYRGPGNTIYF. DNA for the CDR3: TGTGCCAGCAGCCATTACAGGGGGCCTGGAAACACCATATATTTT.

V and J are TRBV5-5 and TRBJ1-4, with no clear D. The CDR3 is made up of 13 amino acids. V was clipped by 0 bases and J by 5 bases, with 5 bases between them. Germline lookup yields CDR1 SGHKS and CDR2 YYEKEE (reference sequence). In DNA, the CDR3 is TGTGCCAGCAGCTTGGCTCAGAATGAAAAACTGTTTTTT. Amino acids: CASSLAQNEKLFF.

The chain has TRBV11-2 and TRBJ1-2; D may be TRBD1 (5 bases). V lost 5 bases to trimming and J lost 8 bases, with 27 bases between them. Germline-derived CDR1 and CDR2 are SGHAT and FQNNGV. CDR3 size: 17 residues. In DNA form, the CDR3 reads TGTGCCAGCAGCCCCGAGCCGGGGGGACGCATTGGAGTGGGCTACACCTTC. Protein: CASSPEPGGRIGVGYTF.

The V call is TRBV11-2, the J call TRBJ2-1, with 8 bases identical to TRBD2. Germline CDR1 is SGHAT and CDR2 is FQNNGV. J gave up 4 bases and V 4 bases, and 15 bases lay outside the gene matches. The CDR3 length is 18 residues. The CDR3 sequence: CASSSLIVFGGDYNEQFF. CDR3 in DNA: TGTGCCAGCAGCTCCCTCATCGTGTTCGGGGGGGATTACAATGAGCAGTTCTTC.

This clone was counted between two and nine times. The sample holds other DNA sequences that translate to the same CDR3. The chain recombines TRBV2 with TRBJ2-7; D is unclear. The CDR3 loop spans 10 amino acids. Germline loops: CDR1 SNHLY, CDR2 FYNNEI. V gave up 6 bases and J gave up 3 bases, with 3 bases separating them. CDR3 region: CASSGYEQYF. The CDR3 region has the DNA TGTGCCAGCAGCGGCTACGAGCAGTACTTC.

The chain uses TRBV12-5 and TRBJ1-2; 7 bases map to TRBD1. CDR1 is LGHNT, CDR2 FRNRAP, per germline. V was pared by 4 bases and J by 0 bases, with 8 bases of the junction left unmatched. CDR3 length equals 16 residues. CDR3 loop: CASGSQGGGANYGYTF. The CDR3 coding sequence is TGTGCTAGTGGTTCCCAGGGGGGTGGGGCTAACTATGGCTACACCTTC.

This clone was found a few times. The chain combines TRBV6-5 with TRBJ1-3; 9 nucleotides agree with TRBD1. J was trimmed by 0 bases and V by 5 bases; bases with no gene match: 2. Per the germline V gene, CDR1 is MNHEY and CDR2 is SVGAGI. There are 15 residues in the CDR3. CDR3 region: CASSRTGDSGNTIYF. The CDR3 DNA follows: TGTGCCAGCAGTAGGACAGGGGACTCTGGAAACACCATATATTTT.